Below, 6 T cell receptor beta chains from the same sample are listed, as sequenced in a study of blood T cell repertoires in COVID-19. Sequencing was performed with immunoSEQ multiplex PCR; in TCRdb, only in-frame clones are kept and a portion is missing. The sample shows about 60,000 clones, around four fifths of them seen only once. Sequenced input: peripheral blood. These receptors originate from a human donor in a cohort sampled during active COVID-19.

This chain links TRBV7-2 with TRBJ1-2; no definite D call. This CDR3 has 16 amino acids. Germline CDR1 is SGHTA and CDR2 is FQGNSA. Trimming left V 4 bases short and J 4 bases short, with 19 bases between. The CDR3 reads CASSSYLESNSYGYTF. As DNA, the CDR3 is TGTGCCAGCAGCTCGTACCTCGAGTCGAATTCCTATGGCTACACCTTC.

The CDR3 sequence: CASSHSDRQETQYF. In DNA form, the CDR3 reads TGTGCCAGCAGTCACTCGGACAGACAAGAGACCCAGTACTTC. The chain couples TRBV7-9 to TRBJ2-5, with D perhaps TRBD1 (6 bases). The CDR3 loop spans 14 amino acids. V was pared by 6 bases and J by 2 bases, with 13 bases between. Germline V lookup: CDR1 SEHNR, CDR2 FQNEAQ (reference sequence).

The chain joins TRBV12-3 or TRBV12-4 to TRBJ1-2, with D possibly being TRBD1 (6 bases). The CDR3 is 13 amino acids. V was pared by 7 bases and J by 7 bases, with 16 bases between. For the CDR3, the DNA is TGTGCCAGCACCACGAGGCAAGGGGGTGGCTACACCTTC. Protein product: CASTTRQGGGYTF.

The CDR3 region has the DNA TGCGCCAGCAGCTCCCGGGACTCTCCATTTACAGATACGCAGTATTTT. It is translated as CASSSRDSPFTDTQYF. The chain links TRBV4-1 to TRBJ2-3, with D tentatively TRBD2 (6 bases). The CDR3 loop spans 16 amino acids. Germline V CDR1 and CDR2: MGHRA, YSYEKL. The V and J ends lost 5 bases and 3 bases respectively, with 18 bases between them.

The sample holds one count of this clone. The rearrangement links TRBV7-9 to TRBJ1-6; D gene uncertain. Per the germline V gene, CDR1 is SEHNR and CDR2 is FQNEAQ (reference sequence). The CDR3 sequence is 17 residues long. Trimming stripped 7 bases from V and 5 bases from J, with 21 bases between. Here the CDR3 DNA reads TGTGCCAGCACCCTTATATGGGAACTCGGGGATAATTCACCCCTCCACTTT. This translates into CASTLIWELGDNSPLHF. Looking up the rest from reference TRBV7-9 and TRBJ1-6 gives the full variable domain: DTGVSQNPRHKITKRGQNVTFRCDPISEHNRLYWYRQTLGQGPEFLTYFQNEAQLEKSRLLSDRFSAERPKGSFSTLEIQRTEQGDSAMYLCASTLIWELGDNSPLHFGNGTRLTVT.

The chain couples TRBV9 to TRBJ2-1, with D maybe TRBD2 (6 bases). Per germline, CDR1 SGDLS and CDR2 YYNGEE. V was clipped by 0 bases and J by 8 bases, with 9 bases between them. This CDR3 is built from 13 residues. This chain's CDR3 is CASSVGLVYEQFF. The CDR3 DNA is TGTGCCAGCAGCGTAGGACTAGTTTATGAGCAGTTCTTC.